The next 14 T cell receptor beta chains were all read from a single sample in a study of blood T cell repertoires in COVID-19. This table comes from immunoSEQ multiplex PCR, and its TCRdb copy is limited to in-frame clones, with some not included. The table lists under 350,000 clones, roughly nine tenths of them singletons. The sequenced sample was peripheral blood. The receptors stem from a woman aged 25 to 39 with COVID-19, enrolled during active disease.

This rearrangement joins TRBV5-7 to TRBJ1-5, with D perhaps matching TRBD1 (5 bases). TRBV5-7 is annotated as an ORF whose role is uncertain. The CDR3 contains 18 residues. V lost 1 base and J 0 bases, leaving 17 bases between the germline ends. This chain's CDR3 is CASSLSSQGVYSNQPQHF. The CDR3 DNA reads TGTGCCAGCAGCTTGTCCAGCCAAGGGGTGTATAGCAATCAGCCCCAGCATTTT.

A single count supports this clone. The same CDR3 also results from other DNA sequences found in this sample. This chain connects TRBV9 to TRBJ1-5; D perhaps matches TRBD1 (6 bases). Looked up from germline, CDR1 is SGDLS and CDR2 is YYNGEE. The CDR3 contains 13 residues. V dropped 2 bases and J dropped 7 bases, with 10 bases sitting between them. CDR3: CASSVGGRQPQHF. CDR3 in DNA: TGTGCCAGCAGCGTGGGGGGGCGGCAGCCCCAGCATTTT.

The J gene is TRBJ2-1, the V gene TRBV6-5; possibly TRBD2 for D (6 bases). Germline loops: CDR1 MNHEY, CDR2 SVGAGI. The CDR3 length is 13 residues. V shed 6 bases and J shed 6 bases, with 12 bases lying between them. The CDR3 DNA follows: TGTGCCAGCAGCGGACTACCATCCAATGAGCAGTTCTTC. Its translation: CASSGLPSNEQFF.

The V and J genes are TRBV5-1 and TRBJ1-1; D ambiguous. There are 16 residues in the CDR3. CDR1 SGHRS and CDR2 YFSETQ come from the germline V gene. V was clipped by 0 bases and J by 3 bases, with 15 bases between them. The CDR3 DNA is TGCGCCAGCAGCTTGGGGACCGGACGGAGGGACACTGAAGCTTTCTTT. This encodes CASSLGTGRRDTEAFF.

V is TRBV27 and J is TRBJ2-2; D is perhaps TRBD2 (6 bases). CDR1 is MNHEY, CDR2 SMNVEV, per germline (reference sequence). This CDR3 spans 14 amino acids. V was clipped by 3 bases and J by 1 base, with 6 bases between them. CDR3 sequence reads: CASSFGGNTGELFF. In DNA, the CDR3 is TGTGCCAGCAGTTTCGGGGGGAACACCGGGGAGCTGTTTTTT.

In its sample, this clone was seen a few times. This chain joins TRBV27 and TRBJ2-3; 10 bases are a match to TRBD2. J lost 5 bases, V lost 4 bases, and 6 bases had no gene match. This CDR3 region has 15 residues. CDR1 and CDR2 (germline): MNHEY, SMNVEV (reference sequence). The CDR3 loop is CASSSLAGRIDTQYF. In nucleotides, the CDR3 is TGTGCCAGCAGTTCACTAGCGGGAAGGATAGATACGCAGTATTTT.

The CDR3 sequence is CAISESTGHEAFF. The CDR3 region has the DNA TGTGCCATCAGTGAGTCGACAGGACATGAAGCTTTCTTT. V usage is TRBV10-3 and J usage is TRBJ1-1; tentative D call: TRBD1 (6 bases). From germline, CDR1 is ENHRY and CDR2 SYGVKD. This CDR3 contains 13 residues. V lost 0 bases, J lost 7 bases, and 9 bases lay in between.

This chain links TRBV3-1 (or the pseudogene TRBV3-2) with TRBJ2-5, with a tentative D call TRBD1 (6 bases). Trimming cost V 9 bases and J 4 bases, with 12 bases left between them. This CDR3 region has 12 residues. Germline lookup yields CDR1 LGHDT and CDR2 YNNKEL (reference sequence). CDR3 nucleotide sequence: TGTGCCAGTGCCGACAGGCCAGAGACCCAGTACTTC. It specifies CASADRPETQYF.

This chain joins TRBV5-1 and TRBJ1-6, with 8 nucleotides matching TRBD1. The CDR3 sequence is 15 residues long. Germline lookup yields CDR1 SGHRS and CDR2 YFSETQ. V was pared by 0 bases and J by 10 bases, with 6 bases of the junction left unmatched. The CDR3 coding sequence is TGCGCCAGCAGCTTGGCCCCAGGGGGCGGATCACCCCTCCACTTT. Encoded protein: CASSLAPGGGSPLHF.

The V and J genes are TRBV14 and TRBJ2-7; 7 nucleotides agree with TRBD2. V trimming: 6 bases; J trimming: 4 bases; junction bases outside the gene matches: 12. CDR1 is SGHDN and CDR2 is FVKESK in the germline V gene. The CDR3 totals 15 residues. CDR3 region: CASSHPPGGLYEQYF. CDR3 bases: TGTGCCAGCAGTCACCCCCCGGGGGGTCTGTACGAGCAGTACTTC.

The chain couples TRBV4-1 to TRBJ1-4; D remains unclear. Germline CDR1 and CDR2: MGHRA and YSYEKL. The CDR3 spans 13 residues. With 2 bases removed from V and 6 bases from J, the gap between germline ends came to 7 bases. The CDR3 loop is CASSQILYEKLFF. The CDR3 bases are TGCGCCAGCAGCCAAATCCTATATGAAAAACTGTTTTTT.

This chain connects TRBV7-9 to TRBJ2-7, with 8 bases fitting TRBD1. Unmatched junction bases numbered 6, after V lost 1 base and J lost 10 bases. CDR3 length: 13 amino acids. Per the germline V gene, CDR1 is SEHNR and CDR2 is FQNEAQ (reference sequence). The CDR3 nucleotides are TGTGCCAGCAGCTTAGGGGCAGGGGGCGAACAGTACGTC. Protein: CASSLGAGGEQYV.

CDR3 coding DNA: TGTGCCACGTATAATGAAAAACTGTTTTTT. It specifies CATYNEKLFF. This rearrangement joins TRBV28 to TRBJ1-4; no definite D call. The V and J ends lost 10 bases and 4 bases respectively, with 4 bases between them. The CDR3 is 10 amino acids. Germline V gene sequence: CDR1 MDHEN, CDR2 SYDVKM.

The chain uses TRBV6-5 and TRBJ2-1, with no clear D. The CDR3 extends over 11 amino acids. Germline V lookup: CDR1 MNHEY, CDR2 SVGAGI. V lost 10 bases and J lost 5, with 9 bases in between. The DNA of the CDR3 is TGTGCCACCAGACTTCACAATGAGCAGTTCTTC. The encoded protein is CATRLHNEQFF.